Following are 23 T cell receptor beta chains from one sample sequenced in a study of cytotoxic CD8 clonotypes in ibrutinib-treated CLL. The protocol was immunoSEQ multiplex PCR, while the TCRdb copy is restricted to in-frame clones and leaves out a portion. There are over 120,000 clones in the sample; roughly 76% occur only once, and around 4.9% lies in the top ten. Sequences were derived from PBMCs, sampled after 24 months of ibrutinib treatment. These receptors were taken from a human donor with chronic lymphocytic leukemia.

The V and J genes are TRBV18 and TRBJ2-1; 8 bases match TRBD2. Germline values: CDR1 KGHSH, CDR2 LQKENI. The CDR3 extends over 18 amino acids. V was pared by 0 bases and J by 0 bases, with 7 bases of the junction left unmatched. The CDR3 here is CASSPPGLVGSSYNEQFF. As DNA, the CDR3 is TGTGCCAGCTCACCACCGGGACTAGTGGGGAGCTCCTACAATGAGCAGTTCTTC.

This chain joins TRBV11-2 and TRBJ2-1; tentatively, D is TRBD1 or TRBD2 (5 bases each). Germline loops: CDR1 SGHAT, CDR2 FQNNGV. The CDR3 is 11 residues long. Trimming pared 1 base from V and 10 bases from J, leaving 5 bases between. Here the CDR3 DNA reads TGTGCCAGCAGCTTAGGGGGGGAGCAGTTCTTC. Amino acids: CASSLGGEQFF.

J is TRBJ2-7 and V is TRBV10-3; possible D gene TRBD1, 6 bases. CDR1 is ENHRY, CDR2 SYGVKD, per germline. Deletions cut 2 bases from V and 3 bases from J, with 17 bases between. The CDR3 consists of 16 residues. The CDR3 coding sequence is TGTGCCATCAGTGAGCACGTCGGCAGGGGCGACTACGAGCAGTACTTC. Amino acids: CAISEHVGRGDYEQYF.

The chain employs TRBV6-5 and TRBJ2-5; D perhaps matches TRBD1 (7 bases). The CDR3 runs 15 residues. V lost 0 bases, J lost 4 bases, and 12 bases lay in between. Germline CDR1 reads MNHEY; CDR2 reads SVGAGI. The CDR3 is CASSYSGQGGETQYF. CDR3 bases: TGTGCCAGCAGTTACTCGGGCCAGGGGGGAGAGACCCAGTACTTC.

The gene calls are TRBV2 and TRBJ1-5; D gene uncertain. The V end was cut by 4 bases, the J end by 6 bases, with 16 bases between. In germline, CDR1 is SNHLY, CDR2 FYNNEI. CDR3 length equals 15 residues. CDR3 DNA sequence: TGTGCCAGCAGTGTCGGGCATGGGGAGGGTCAGCCCCAGCATTTT. Translation: CASSVGHGEGQPQHF.

V usage is TRBV21-1 and J usage is TRBJ1-5. TRBV21-1 is assigned pseudogene status. The CDR3 length is 13 residues. As DNA, the CDR3 is TGTGCCAGCAGCAAAGAGTGGGATCAGCCCCAGCATTTT. It encodes CASSKEWDQPQHF.

The CDR3 loop is CANLQGAGGTQYF. The CDR3 DNA reads TGTGCCAACCTACAGGGGGCGGGCGGGACCCAGTACTTC. The V gene is TRBV2, the J gene TRBJ2-5; 9 positions agree with TRBD1. CDR1 is SNHLY, CDR2 FYNNEI, per germline. V lost 10 bases and J lost 7; bases outside the gene matches: 10. This CDR3 has 13 amino acids.

The V call is TRBV9, the J call TRBJ1-2, with D unresolved. V was trimmed by 4 bases and J by 2 bases, leaving 9 bases between them. Germline CDR1 is SGDLS and CDR2 is YYNGEE. The CDR3 loop spans 13 amino acids. CDR3 coding DNA: TGTGCCAGCAGCCTGACTTTAAACTATGGCTACACCTTC. It yields the protein CASSLTLNYGYTF.

This clone has only a few counts. This chain links TRBV11-3 with TRBJ1-1; D uncertain. The CDR3 contains 12 residues. The V end was cut by 3 bases, the J end by 0 bases, with 2 bases between. CDR1 is SGHNT, CDR2 YENEEA, per germline. The CDR3 reads CASSLLNTEAFF. The CDR3 DNA reads TGTGCCAGCAGCTTGCTGAACACTGAAGCTTTCTTT.

The chain employs TRBV5-4 and TRBJ2-7; D not certain. The V gene lost 1 base and the J gene lost 0 bases, with 5 bases spanning the gap. This CDR3 is built from 13 residues. Germline assignment: CDR1 SGHNT and CDR2 YYREEE (reference sequence). The CDR3 loop reads CASSLFSSYEQYF. CDR3 sequence (DNA): TGTGCCAGCAGCTTGTTCAGCTCCTACGAGCAGTACTTC.

This clone turned up a few times. The J gene is TRBJ2-3, the V gene TRBV5-1; tentatively, D is TRBD1 or TRBD2 (6 bases each). V lost 1 base and J lost 0, with 9 bases in between. This CDR3 is 15 amino acids long. Germline V lookup: CDR1 SGHRS, CDR2 YFSETQ. CDR3 DNA sequence: TGCGCCAGCAGCTTGCGGGGGACAAGCACAGATACGCAGTATTTT. Its protein product is CASSLRGTSTDTQYF. Combining the CDR3 with reference TRBV5-1 and TRBJ2-3 gives the whole variable domain KAGVTQTPRYLIKTRGQQVTLSCSPISGHRSVSWYQQTPGQGLQFLFEYFSETQRNKGNFPGRFSGRQFSNSRSEMNVSTLELGDSALYLCASSLRGTSTDTQYFGPGTRLTVL.

The rearrangement links TRBV5-5 to TRBJ2-2; D ambiguous. CDR3 length: 13 residues. Germline V CDR1 and CDR2: SGHKS, YYEKEE (reference sequence). The ends were cut back, 5 bases at V and 1 base at J, with 6 bases in the middle. CDR3 protein: CASSGQNTGELFF. The CDR3 DNA follows: TGTGCCAGCAGTGGGCAGAACACCGGGGAGCTGTTTTTT.

The chain's CDR3 is CASSVGGVGETQYF. CDR3 DNA sequence: TGTGCCAGCAGCGTTGGTGGGGTCGGAGAGACCCAGTACTTC. V and J are TRBV9 and TRBJ2-5, with D uncertain. The CDR3 has 14 residues. Trimming took off 2 bases at V and 4 bases at J, with 12 bases between the two ends. Germline V gene lookup returns CDR1 SGDLS and CDR2 YYNGEE.

The chain carries TRBV7-3 and TRBJ2-3; TRBD2 matches at 8 bases. The CDR3 spans 14 residues. The J segment lost 0 bases and the V segment lost 5 bases, leaving 1 base of the junction unmatched. Per the germline V gene, CDR1 is SGHTA and CDR2 is FQGTGA. CDR3 sequence (DNA): TGTGCCAGCAGCCGGGGGGGAAGCACAGATACGCAGTATTTT. Translation gives CASSRGGSTDTQYF.

V gene TRBV1 combines with J gene TRBJ2-7; the table's TRBD1 call for D was not verified on the DNA. TRBV1 is recorded as a pseudogene. The CDR3 contains 16 residues. CDR3 sequence: CTSSHLPRHLCYEQYF. The CDR3, as DNA: TGCACCAGCAGCCACCTCCCCCGACACCTCTGCTACGAGCAGTACTTC.

This clone showed up many times. V gene TRBV11-2 combines with J gene TRBJ2-7, with D perhaps matching TRBD2 (7 bases). V was clipped by 1 base and J by 7 bases, with 17 bases between them. The CDR3 has 15 residues. Germline CDR1 and CDR2: SGHAT and FQNNGV. The CDR3 region is CASSLGWEGTREQYF. The CDR3 DNA follows: TGTGCCAGCAGCTTAGGGTGGGAGGGGACAAGAGAGCAGTACTTC.

The chain recombines TRBV25-1 with TRBJ1-6; D is undetermined. This CDR3 is 14 amino acids long. Trimming pared 3 bases from V and 4 bases from J, leaving 7 bases between. Germline CDR1 and CDR2: MGHDK and SYGVNS. CDR3 loop: CASSEADYNSPLHF. In DNA, the CDR3 is TGTGCCAGCAGTGAGGCCGATTATAATTCACCCCTCCACTTT.

The V gene is TRBV12-5, the J gene TRBJ2-2; 9 bases fit TRBD1. J lost 4 bases, V lost 1 base, and 1 base had no gene match. Germline V gene lookup returns CDR1 LGHNT and CDR2 FRNRAP. CDR3 size: 15 residues. CDR3: CASGLGTGATGELFF. CDR3 coding DNA: TGTGCTAGTGGTTTGGGGACAGGGGCCACCGGGGAGCTGTTTTTT.

This clone was seen a handful of times. The rearrangement joins TRBV4-2 to TRBJ1-4; D may be TRBD1 (6 bases). Trimming shortened V by 4 bases and J by 5 bases, and 11 bases separated the two germline ends. The CDR3 totals 14 residues. Germline values: CDR1 LGHNA, CDR2 YNFKEQ. Here the CDR3 reads CASSPRGANEKLFF. The DNA for the CDR3 is TGTGCCAGCAGCCCACGGGGGGCCAATGAAAAACTGTTTTTT.

Remarks on this clone: Other DNA sequences within the sample encode an identical CDR3. This rearrangement joins TRBV7-2 to TRBJ2-5; D may match TRBD1 or TRBD2 (6 bases each). V dropped 1 base and J dropped 5 bases, with 8 bases sitting between them. The length of the CDR3 is 13 residues. The V gene's germline CDR1 is SGHTA and CDR2 FQGNSA. CDR3 in DNA: TGTGCCAGCAGCTTAGTAGGGGGGGAGACCCAGTACTTC. Its translation: CASSLVGGETQYF.

The table lists this clone with a few counts. The chain links TRBV27 to TRBJ2-2; D is ambiguous. Trimming stripped 6 bases from V and 7 bases from J, with 9 bases between. The CDR3 totals 12 residues. Germline V gene lookup returns CDR1 MNHEY and CDR2 SMNVEV (reference sequence). CDR3: CASSQRRGELFF. The CDR3 DNA reads as TGTGCCAGCAGCCAACGACGCGGGGAGCTGTTTTTT.

The chain joins TRBV6-5 to TRBJ1-4; 10 nucleotides align to TRBD1. The CDR3 totals 14 residues. The ends lost 10 bases at V and 5 bases at J; junction bases unmatched: 7. Germline V CDR1 and CDR2: MNHEY, SVGAGI. The DNA for the CDR3 is TGTGCCATCAGCGACAGGGGGCAGAATGAAAAACTGTTTTTT. This sequence encodes CAISDRGQNEKLFF.

Regarding this clone: At one end the junction does not follow the germline gene, possibly because of a read error. The chain employs TRBV7-7 and TRBJ2-2; D is possibly TRBD1 or TRBD2 (5 bases each). CDR3 length: 14 residues. Per germline, CDR1 SSHAT and CDR2 FNYEAQ (reference sequence). CDR3 DNA: TGTGCTAGCAGACCGGACGGGACCACCGGGGAGCTGTTTTTT. Translated: CASRPDGTTGELFF.